Listed here are 14 T cell receptor delta chains from one sample, sequenced in a study of gamma-delta T cells after stem cell transplantation. TCRdb used CATT to re-call clones from the RT-PCR reads. The data show about 760 delta-chain clones, with 2.1% seen just once and 40% to 60% held by the top ten. Sequenced: gamma-delta T cells. All receptors come from a human donor. It is not recorded whose cells these are; they may come from a transplant donor.

Concerning this clone itself: With a far larger clone one base away, a read error is the likely cause. Other DNA sequences in this specimen translate into the identical CDR3. V and J are TRDV1 and TRDJ1, with 8 nucleotides matching TRDD3. The CDR3 consists of 22 residues. The germline CDR1 and CDR2 sequences are TSWWSYY and QGS. The CDR3 loop reads CALGENGPPLWWGMRNTDKLIF. In nucleotides, the CDR3 is TGTGCTCTTGGGGAGAACGGCCCCCCTCTTTGGTGGGGGATGAGGAACACAGATAAACTCATCTTT.

As for this clone: Only one base separates this from a far larger clonotype, so it likely reflects a read error. Other DNA sequences in the sample encode the same CDR3. The V call is TRDV1, the J call TRDJ1; 9 nucleotides align to TRDD3. Per the germline V gene, CDR1 is TSWWSYY and CDR2 is QGS. With 0 bases clipped from V and 0 bases from J, the junction kept 20 bases outside the gene matches. The CDR3 has 22 amino acids. CDR3: CALGELRPQSVLGDLYTDKLIF. CDR3 nucleotides: TGTGCTCTTGGGGAACTTAGACCACAGTCGGTACTGGGGGACCTGTACACCGATAAACTCATCTTT.

This clone was detected only a few times. It is likely a read error: a sequence one base away is far more abundant. The chain has TRDV3 and TRDJ2; 8 bases align to TRDD3. Trimming took 0 bases from V and 2 from J; bases not matched to a gene: 8. The germline gives CDR1 TVYSNPD, CDR2 GDNSRS (reference sequence). The CDR3 is 16 amino acids. CDR3 in DNA: TGTGCCTTTAGTAGGAGGGATACGGGCTTGACAGCACAACTCTTCTTT. Encoded protein: CAFSRRDTGLTAQLFF. The full variable domain, with the rest looked up from reference TRDV3 and TRDJ2, is CDKVTQSSPDQTVASGSEVVLLCTYDTVYSNPDLFWYRIRPDYSFQFVFYGDNSRSEGADFTQGRFSVKHILTQKAFHLVISPVRTEDSATYYCAFSRRDTGLTAQLFFGKGTQLIVEP.

This clone is medium-sized (0.01 to 0.1%) by share. This likely stems from a read error, as it lies one base from a far larger clone. The chain uses TRDV2 and TRDJ3; D is possibly TRDD3 (6 bases). Germline CDR1 is GEAIGNYY and CDR2 is EKD. There are 17 residues in the CDR3. The CDR3 here is CACGTGISSWDTRQMFF. In DNA, the CDR3 is TGTGCCTGTGGCACCGGGATAAGCTCCTGGGACACCCGACAGATGTTTTTC.

Only a few counts were recorded for this clone. The likely explanation is a read error, given a far larger clone one base away. V gene TRDV1 combines with J gene TRDJ1, with 9 bases matching TRDD3. The CDR3 extends over 22 amino acids. The V and J ends lost 0 bases and 1 base, in that order; junction bases with no gene match: 21. CDR1 and CDR2 (germline): TSWWSYY, QGS. The CDR3 DNA reads TGTGCTCTTGGGGAACTTAAGCCTTCCTTCTCGTACTGGGGGACTACCACCGATAAACTCATCTTT. Its translation is CALGELKPSFSYWGTTTDKLIF.

This clone was counted a few times. A far larger clone is only one base removed, so a read error is likely. In the same sample, other DNA sequences code for this CDR3. The V call is TRDV1, the J call TRDJ2; 8 positions agree with TRDD3. Germline-derived CDR1 and CDR2 are TSWWSYY and QGS. The CDR3 has 18 residues. In nucleotides, the CDR3 is TGTGCTCTTGGGGAACAGACCGAGGGATACGCGCGAGCAGCACAACTCTTTTTT. This sequence encodes CALGEQTEGYARAAQLFF.

The rearrangement links TRDV2 to TRDJ1, with 8 bases fitting TRDD3. Germline CDR1 and CDR2: GEAIGNYY and EKD. The CDR3 has 15 amino acids. V shed 1 base and J 0 bases; nucleotides not matched to a gene: 3. In nucleotides, the CDR3 is TGTGCCTGTGACACAGGACTGGGGGACACCGATAAACTCATCTTT. Translated: CACDTGLGDTDKLIF.

About this clone itself: A read error likely explains this, since a far larger clone differs by one base. The sample carries other DNA sequences with the same CDR3. V usage is TRDV2 and J usage is TRDJ1; TRDD3 aligns across 7 bases. Germline trimming cut 3 bases from V and 0 bases from J; bases unmatched to any gene: 3. The CDR3 length is 14 residues. CDR1 and CDR2 (germline): GEAIGNYY, EKD. This chain's CDR3 is CACDGGIHTDKLIF. The CDR3 coding sequence is TGTGCCTGTGACGGGGGGATCCACACCGATAAACTCATCTTT.

With respect to this clone: TCRdb's entry gives the protein of a much larger clone, which mismatches this DNA's translation at residue 10, likely from a read error; the protein reported here is translated from the DNA. The V gene is TRDV2, the J gene TRDJ1; 7 bases match TRDD3. The CDR3 totals 14 residues. Germline CDR1 is GEAIGNYY and CDR2 is EKD. CDR3: CACDGGIHTYKLIF. The CDR3 DNA reads TGTGCCTGTGATGGGGGGATCCACACCTATAAACTCATCTTT.

There are a few counts of this clone. TCRdb's entry gives the protein of a much larger clone, which mismatches this DNA's translation at residue 19, likely from a read error; the protein reported here is translated from the DNA. The chain is built from TRDV1 and TRDJ1, with 13 bases matching TRDD3. This CDR3 comprises 21 residues. Germline loops: CDR1 TSWWSYY, CDR2 QGS. The CDR3 DNA follows: TGTGCTCTTGGGGAACCAAGGGAACCTCTCACTGGGGGATACGCTACCGATAAACCCATCTTT. Translation: CALGEPREPLTGGYATDKPIF.

Points on this clone: A far larger clone lies a single base away; this is likely a read error. The chain recombines TRDV1 with TRDJ1, with 9 positions matching TRDD3. With 0 bases clipped from V and 0 bases from J, the junction kept 20 bases outside the gene matches. CDR3 length: 22 amino acids. Germline V gene data show CDR1 as TSWWSYY and CDR2 as QGS. The DNA of the CDR3 is TGTGCTCTTGGGGAACTTAGACCCCAGTCGGTACTGGGGGACCCGTACACCGATAAACTCATCTTT. Its translation is CALGELRPQSVLGDPYTDKLIF.

This clone turned up a few times. The chain is built from TRDV2 and TRDJ1; 10 bases agree with TRDD3. The CDR3 loop spans 18 amino acids. The junction had 9 bases not matched to a gene; V was cut back by 0 bases and J by 0 bases. Germline lookup yields CDR1 GEAIGNYY and CDR2 EKD. CDR3 bases: TGTGCCTGTGACACCGTTGGTGGGGGATACCCTAACACCGATAAACTCATCTTT. Its translation is CACDTVGGGYPNTDKLIF.

This clone was seen a handful of times. A read error likely explains why the TCRdb protein, taken from a much larger clone, differs from this DNA's translation at residue 12; the protein shown is translated from the DNA. The chain employs TRDV1 and TRDJ1; 7 positions match TRDD3. After removal of 4 bases from V and 4 bases from J, the junction contained 27 bases not matched to a gene. The CDR3 covers 21 residues. The germline V gene has CDR1 TSWWSYY and CDR2 QGS. The CDR3 sequence is CALGVLRNYTGEYRRNDKLIF. The CDR3 DNA reads as TGTGCTCTTGGGGTCCTCCGTAACTATACTGGGGAATATCGAAGGAACGATAAACTCATCTTT.

For this clone: The germline gene is not matched at one end of the junction; a read error may be the cause. This chain joins TRDV2 and TRDJ4; 10 nucleotides agree with TRDD3. The CDR3 runs 15 residues. Germline V gene sequence: CDR1 GEAIGNYY, CDR2 EKD. CDR3 in amino acids: CACGTGGLSARPPIF. The CDR3 DNA reads TGTGCCTGTGGCACTGGGGGATTATCGGCCAGACCCCCGATCTTT.